One and the same sample provided the 3 T cell receptor beta chains below, sequenced in a study of shared clonotypes between healthy human individuals. Measured with immunoSEQ multiplex PCR; TCRdb has only the in-frame clones, and not every one. Here the sample spans about 1.5 million clones, around 98% being singletons. Sequences were obtained from naive CD4+ T cells sorted from blood. The subset was: CD45RA+ positively selected. The source is a man aged 30-40 years in good health.

The V and J genes are TRBV19 and TRBJ1-1; weak D call: TRBD1 (5 bases). V was cut by 6 bases and J by 6 bases, with 8 bases left in between. Germline values: CDR1 LNHDA, CDR2 SQIVND (reference sequence). The CDR3 runs 11 residues. The CDR3 loop is CASSRAAEAFF. The CDR3, as DNA: TGTGCCAGTAGCAGGGCGGCTGAAGCTTTCTTT.

The rearrangement uses TRBV11-2 and TRBJ2-1; D unresolved. The CDR3 covers 14 residues. The V end was cut by 2 bases, the J end by 4 bases, with 9 bases between. Germline V lookup: CDR1 SGHAT, CDR2 FQNNGV. This CDR3 is CASSLTDTYNEQFF. The CDR3 DNA follows: TGTGCCAGCAGCTTAACAGACACATACAATGAGCAGTTCTTC.

This chain links TRBV7-8 with TRBJ2-4; 9 bases fit TRBD1. The V gene end was trimmed by 4 bases and the J gene end by 8 bases; junction bases not matched to a gene: 9. Germline assignment: CDR1 SGHVS and CDR2 FQNEAQ. The CDR3 length is 15 residues. The CDR3 here is CASSSPRGQGDIQYF. The CDR3 DNA sequence: TGTGCCAGCAGCTCACCGAGGGGACAGGGAGACATTCAGTACTTC.